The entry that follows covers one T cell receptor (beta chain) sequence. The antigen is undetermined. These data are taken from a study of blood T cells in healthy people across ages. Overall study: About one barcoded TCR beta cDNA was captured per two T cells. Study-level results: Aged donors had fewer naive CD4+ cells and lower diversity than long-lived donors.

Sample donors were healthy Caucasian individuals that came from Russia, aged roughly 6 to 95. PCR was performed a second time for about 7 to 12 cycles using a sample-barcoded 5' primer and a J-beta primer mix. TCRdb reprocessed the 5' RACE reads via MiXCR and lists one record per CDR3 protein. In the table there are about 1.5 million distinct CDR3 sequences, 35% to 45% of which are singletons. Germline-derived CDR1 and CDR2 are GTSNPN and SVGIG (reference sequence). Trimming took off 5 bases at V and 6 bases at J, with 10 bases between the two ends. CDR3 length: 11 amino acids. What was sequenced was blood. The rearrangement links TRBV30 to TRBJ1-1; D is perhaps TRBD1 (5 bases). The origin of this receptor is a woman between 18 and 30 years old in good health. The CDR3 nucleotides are TGTGCCTGGGCTAGGGGACCTGAAGCTTTCTTT. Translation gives CAWARGPEAFF.